These T cell receptor beta chains were read from a single sample in a study of blood T cell repertoires in COVID-19. Data came from immunoSEQ multiplex PCR; TCRdb stores just in-frame clones and leaves some out. The repertoire holds about 130,000 clones, with around four fifths as singletons. Sequencing was performed on PBMCs or T cells enriched from blood (not recorded which). These receptors were obtained from a man aged 25 to 40 who had recovered from COVID-19. The CDR3 runs from the conserved cysteine through the conserved F or W. A D gene is named only where the DNA matches it firmly. A clone size is listed for some rows: how often the clone was seen (once, few, many), or a class if it is expanded.

TRBJ1-2 once TRBV7-9 . TGTGCCAGCAGCCTAATCCAGGACTCAATCGGGAATGGCTACACCTTC CASSLIQDSIGNGYTF
TRBJ1-2 . TRBV2 . TGTGCCAGCAGTGAATACAGGGAGGGATATGGCTACACCTTC CASSEYREGYGYTF
TRBJ2-7 . TRBV10-1 TRBD2 TGCGCCAGCAGCCCCCACGGCGCGGGAGCCTTTGGCGAGCAGTACTTC CASSPHGAGAFGEQYF
TRBJ1-1 . TRBV19 . TGTGCCAGTAGTTTGCGGGGCACTGAAGCTTTCTTT CASSLRGTEAFF
TRBJ1-4 once TRBV29-1 TRBD1 TGCAGCGTTGATCCGGGACAGGGCCCTGAAAAACTGTTTTTT CSVDPGQGPEKLFF
TRBJ1-5 . TRBV18 . TGTGCCAGCTCTTCCGCCAGTACGAATAGCAATCAGCCCCAGCATTTT CASSSASTNSNQPQHF
TRBJ2-3 . TRBV28 . TGTGCCAGCAGTACCCCGGGGACAGATACGCAGTATTTT CASSTPGTDTQYF
TRBJ1-1 . TRBV6-5 TRBD1 TGTGCCAGCAACCCGGCAGGGGGAAACACTGAAGCTTTCTTT CASNPAGGNTEAFF
TRBJ2-3 . TRBV27 TRBD1 TGTGCCAGCAGTTTCCCTACCGGGACAGGGGGCTCTAATACGCAGTATTTT CASSFPTGTGGSNTQYF
TRBJ2-7 . TRBV18 TRBD2 TGTGCCAGCTCACCACCGGGTGGGGGAGGGCCAAACGAGCAGTACTTC CASSPPGGGGPNEQYF
TRBJ1-5 . TRBV6-1 TRBD1 TGTGCCAGCAGTGAAGGGACGACAGGGCACAATCAGCCCCAGCATTTT CASSEGTTGHNQPQHF
TRBJ2-2 few TRBV7-9 . TGTGCCAGCAGCTATTCCGGGACAACTACGAACACCGGGGAGCTGTTTTTT CASSYSGTTTNTGELFF
TRBJ2-1 once TRBV10-2 TRBD2 TGCGCCAGCAGTGAGTCGGAAGGCGGGGGGGCCGGTAATGAGCAGTTCTTC CASSESEGGGAGNEQFF
TRBJ2-1 . TRBV4-1 TRBD2 TGCGCCAGCAGCCAAGAAAGGCAAAGCGGGAGTGAGCAGTTCTTC CASSQERQSGSEQFF
TRBJ1-1 . TRBV5-5 . TGTGCCAGCAGCTTACTTCCGGGTCTGAACACTGAAGCTTTCTTT CASSLLPGLNTEAFF
TRBJ1-1 . TRBV28 . TGTGCCAGCAGTTCGACACTCGGGAGGGGCACTGAAGCTTTCTTT CASSSTLGRGTEAFF
TRBJ1-4 . TRBV4-1 . TGCGCCAGCAGCCAAGATACGTGGGGGGGCGGGGTCGAAAAACTGTTTTTT CASSQDTWGGGVEKLFF
TRBJ2-1 . TRBV4-1 . TGCGCCAGCAGCCAAGAAGGCAGGGAAGGTGAGCAGTTCTTC CASSQEGREGEQFF
TRBJ1-1 . TRBV5-6 . TGTGCCAGCAGCCAGGCGGGCAGGGGGAACACTGAAGCTTTCTTT CASSQAGRGNTEAFF
TRBJ1-1 . TRBV7-9 TRBD1 TGTGCCAGCAGCAGACCCCAGGGGGCTGAAGCTTTCTTT CASSRPQGAEAFF
TRBJ2-1 . TRBV7-9 TRBD2 TGTGCCAGCAGCTCTGGGGCGGGAGGGGTATATGAGCAGTTCTTC CASSSGAGGVYEQFF
TRBJ1-2 . TRBV5-3 . TGTGCCAGAAGCTTGTGGAGGGGAGTGGATGGCTACACCTTC CARSLWRGVDGYTF
TRBJ2-1 . TRBV15 TRBD2 TGTGCCACCAGCAGAGGGACTAGCAACAACAATGAGCAGTTCTTC CATSRGTSNNNEQFF
TRBJ1-4 once TRBV7-9 TRBD1 TGTGCCAGCAGCCGGACCCCCGTGGACAGGGACGTTGAAAAACTGTTTTTT CASSRTPVDRDVEKLFF
TRBJ1-3 . TRBV27 . TGTGCCAGCAGCGATCAACAGGGCACGGGAAACACCATATATTTT CASSDQQGTGNTIYF
TRBJ1-1 . TRBV6-5 . TGTGCCAGCTGGGCAGGATCGGCCTACACTGAAGCTTTCTTT CASWAGSAYTEAFF
TRBJ1-2 . TRBV28 TRBD1 TGTGCCAGCAGGTCCAGGGGGCGGTATGGCTACACCTTC CASRSRGRYGYTF
TRBJ2-3 . TRBV11-2 . TGTGCCAGCAGCTTAGACGACAGGTTTAGCACAGATACGCAGTATTTT CASSLDDRFSTDTQYF
TRBJ2-7 few TRBV11-2 . TGTGCCAGCAGCTGGCAGGGGTACGAGCAGTACTTC CASSWQGYEQYF
TRBJ2-5 . TRBV6-5 . TGTGCCAGCGGGCTGGAGACCCAGTACTTC CASGLETQYF
TRBJ2-6 . TRBV29-1 . TGCAGCGCTGAGTCCTACTATCTAGGCGGGGCCAACGTCCTGACTTTC CSAESYYLGGANVLTF
TRBJ1-1 . TRBV4-2 . TGTGCCAGCAGCCAGGGCGTCACTGAAGCTTTCTTT CASSQGVTEAFF